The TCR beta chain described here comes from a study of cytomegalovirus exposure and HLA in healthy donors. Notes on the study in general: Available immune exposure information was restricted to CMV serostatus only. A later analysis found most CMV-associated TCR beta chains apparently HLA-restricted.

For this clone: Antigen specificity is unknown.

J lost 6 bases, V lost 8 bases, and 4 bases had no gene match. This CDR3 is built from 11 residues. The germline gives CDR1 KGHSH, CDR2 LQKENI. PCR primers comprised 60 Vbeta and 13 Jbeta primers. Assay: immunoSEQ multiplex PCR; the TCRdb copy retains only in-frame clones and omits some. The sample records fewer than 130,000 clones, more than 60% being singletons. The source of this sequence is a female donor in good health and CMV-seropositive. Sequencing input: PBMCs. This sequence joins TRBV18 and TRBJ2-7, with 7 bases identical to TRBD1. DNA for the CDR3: TGTGCCAGCCGAAGGACAGGCGAGCAGTACTTC. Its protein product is CASRRTGEQYF.